One sample yielded the 20 T cell receptor beta chains listed below, sequenced in a study of blood T cell repertoires in COVID-19 (dated by TCRdb to the early 2020s). The protocol used for the library was the immunoSEQ multiplex PCR assay. TCRdb carries this immuneACCESS record with in-frame sequences only. Its versions omit some clonotypes, under half of them owing to an unresolved V gene in the studies checked, with the rest unexplained. The sample table records about 150,000 clones; around 87% of these occur just once. The ten largest make up under 15% of the sample. Sample: peripheral blood. Source of these receptors: a man younger than 30 with COVID-19, enrolled during active disease.

The J gene is TRBJ1-2, the V gene TRBV9; weak D call: TRBD1 (5 bases). The V gene's germline CDR1 is SGDLS and CDR2 YYNGEE. The CDR3 contains 13 residues. Trimming shortened V by 1 base and J by 4 bases, and 8 bases separated the two germline ends. The DNA of the CDR3 is TGTGCCAGCAGCGTACAGGGCAGCTATGGCTACACCTTC. Encoded protein: CASSVQGSYGYTF.

V is TRBV7-2 and J is TRBJ2-1; TRBD2 aligns across 10 bases. V gave up 2 bases and J gave up 7 bases; unmatched junction bases: 5. Germline V lookup: CDR1 SGHTA, CDR2 FQGNSA. The CDR3 spans 15 residues. CDR3 coding DNA: TGTGCCAGCAGCTTACTAGCGGGAGTGAGGAATGAGCAGTTCTTC. Translating gives CASSLLAGVRNEQFF.

The rearrangement joins TRBV28 to TRBJ2-2; D possibly corresponds to TRBD2 (5 bases). Germline V gene sequence: CDR1 MDHEN, CDR2 SYDVKM. The V end was cut by 3 bases, the J end by 3 bases, with 8 bases between. The CDR3 contains 14 residues. The CDR3 sequence: CASSFGVDTGELFF. The CDR3 nucleotides are TGTGCCAGCAGTTTCGGGGTAGACACCGGGGAGCTGTTTTTT.

This rearrangement joins TRBV5-1 to TRBJ2-3; 7 bases are a match to TRBD2. The CDR3 has 14 amino acids. V was clipped by 5 bases and J by 2 bases; unmatched bases: 5. Looked up from germline, CDR1 is SGHRS and CDR2 is YFSETQ. The CDR3 DNA sequence: TGCGCCAGCAGGATGGGGGGGACCACAGATACGCAGTATTTT. Translated, it gives CASRMGGTTDTQYF.

The gene calls are TRBV11-3 and TRBJ2-1; 12 nucleotides match TRBD2. The CDR3 loop spans 16 amino acids. V shed 4 bases, J shed 10 bases, and the junction held 11 bases outside the gene matches. CDR1 and CDR2 (germline): SGHNT, YENEEA. The CDR3 sequence: CASSSPASGGGREQFF. CDR3 coding DNA: TGTGCCAGCAGCTCCCCGGCTAGCGGGGGGGGGAGGGAGCAGTTCTTC.

The chain recombines TRBV29-1 with TRBJ2-7; D unclear. This CDR3 is 14 amino acids long. Germline CDR1 reads SQVTM; CDR2 reads ANQGSEA. V was pared by 4 bases and J by 0 bases, with 13 bases between. The CDR3 here is CSVAARLSSYEQYF. The CDR3 region has the DNA TGCAGCGTTGCCGCGAGACTGAGCTCCTACGAGCAGTACTTC.

The chain combines TRBV6-2 or TRBV6-3 with TRBJ1-1; the D gene is possibly TRBD1 (6 bases). Looked up from germline, CDR1 is MNHEY and CDR2 is SVGEGT. Trimming shortened V by 0 bases and J by 1 base, and 12 bases separated the two germline ends. This CDR3 has 16 residues. This CDR3 reads CASSYSFPGANTEAFF. In DNA form, the CDR3 reads TGTGCCAGCAGTTACTCCTTTCCAGGGGCGAACACTGAAGCTTTCTTT.

In its sample, this clone was seen a few times. In DNA form, the CDR3 reads TGCGCCAGCAGCCAAGATCGGGCCAGGGGATCGTACGAGCAGTACTTC. Translating gives CASSQDRARGSYEQYF. V and J are TRBV4-1 and TRBJ2-7, with D possibly being TRBD1 (6 bases). CDR1 is MGHRA and CDR2 is YSYEKL in the germline V gene. Trimming took off 0 bases at V and 4 bases at J, with 16 bases between the two ends. The CDR3 runs 16 residues.

V usage is TRBV5-1 and J usage is TRBJ2-1; perhaps TRBD2 as D (5 bases). The germline V and J ends were trimmed by 1 base and 9 bases, with 5 bases remaining between them. This CDR3 comprises 11 residues. Germline V lookup: CDR1 SGHRS, CDR2 YFSETQ. The CDR3 loop reads CASSLRGEQFF. Here the CDR3 DNA reads TGCGCCAGCAGCTTGCGGGGTGAGCAGTTCTTC.

The V call is TRBV5-1, the J call TRBJ2-5; 11 nucleotides match TRBD2. The CDR3 is 15 amino acids. CDR1 SGHRS and CDR2 YFSETQ come from the germline V gene. V gave up 4 bases and J gave up 2 bases; unmatched junction bases: 4. The CDR3, as DNA: TGCGCCAGCAGCCCCGGACTAGCGGGTCAAGAGACCCAGTACTTC. Translating it yields CASSPGLAGQETQYF.

The chain couples TRBV4-3 to TRBJ2-1; 11 positions match TRBD1. The CDR3 is 16 amino acids. Germline V CDR1 and CDR2: LGHNA, YSLEER. Trimming cost V 0 bases and J 7 bases; bases outside gene matches: 5. This CDR3 is CASSQDPGQGGNEQFF. CDR3 sequence (DNA): TGCGCCAGCAGCCAAGACCCGGGACAGGGGGGTAATGAGCAGTTCTTC.

This clone was recorded once. The genes are TRBV5-1 and TRBJ2-1; 7 bases align to TRBD2. Germline CDR1 reads SGHRS; CDR2 reads YFSETQ. CDR3 length equals 15 residues. V was clipped by 2 bases and J by 13 bases; unmatched bases: 15. CDR3 DNA: TGCGCCAGCAGCTTAGGGCTAGCGGAGAGAGGACGTCAGTTCTTC. It is translated as CASSLGLAERGRQFF.

Ten or more counts support this clone. Other nucleotide sequences from this sample produce the same CDR3. The genes are TRBV28 and TRBJ2-3; 12 bases agree with TRBD2. This CDR3 comprises 15 residues. Germline lookup yields CDR1 MDHEN and CDR2 SYDVKM. The trim removed 4 bases at V and 9 bases at J, leaving 8 bases unmatched. The CDR3 region has the DNA TGTGCCAGCAGTTCGCTAGCGGGGGGGGGCGGGACGCAGTATTTT. Protein product: CASSSLAGGGGTQYF.

The chain uses TRBV28 and TRBJ1-1; tentative D call: TRBD1 (5 bases). The CDR3 is made up of 13 amino acids. Trimming took 8 bases from V and 1 from J, leaving 11 bases between them. Germline CDR1 and CDR2: MDHEN and SYDVKM. The CDR3 nucleotides read TGTGCCAGCGGGGACTTCTGGAACACTGAAGCTTTCTTT. Protein sequence: CASGDFWNTEAFF.

Here the CDR3 reads CASSLEGGSGANVLTF. Here the CDR3 DNA reads TGCGCCAGCAGCTTGGAGGGAGGCTCTGGGGCCAACGTCCTGACTTTC. The rearrangement joins TRBV5-1 to TRBJ2-6, with a tentative D call TRBD2 (6 bases). Germline CDR1 reads SGHRS; CDR2 reads YFSETQ. This CDR3 is 16 amino acids long. Trimming stripped 0 bases from V and 0 bases from J, with 7 bases between. The complete variable domain, with remaining parts taken from reference TRBV5-1 and TRBJ2-6, reads KAGVTQTPRYLIKTRGQQVTLSCSPISGHRSVSWYQQTPGQGLQFLFEYFSETQRNKGNFPGRFSGRQFSNSRSEMNVSTLELGDSALYLCASSLEGGSGANVLTFGAGSRLTVL.

The chain carries TRBV11-2 and TRBJ2-3, with D perhaps matching TRBD2 (6 bases). The CDR3 is 14 residues long. Germline V gives CDR1 SGHAT, CDR2 FQNNGV. Trimming took 5 bases from V and 4 from J, leaving 13 bases between them. The DNA for the CDR3 is TGTGCCAGCAGCCAAGGATTAGCGGCAGATACGCAGTATTTT. It codes for CASSQGLAADTQYF.

V is TRBV4-2 and J is TRBJ2-1, with 14 bases lining up with TRBD2. With 0 bases clipped from V and 12 bases from J, the junction kept 7 bases outside the gene matches. The CDR3 contains 16 residues. CDR1 LGHNA and CDR2 YNFKEQ come from the germline V gene. The chain's CDR3 is CASSQDGGTSGRVQFF. CDR3 bases: TGTGCCAGCAGCCAAGATGGTGGGACTAGCGGGAGAGTGCAGTTCTTC.

The chain carries TRBV27 and TRBJ2-7; 9 bases line up with TRBD1. CDR1 is MNHEY, CDR2 SMNVEV, per germline (reference sequence). V shed 3 bases, J shed 6 bases, and the junction held 9 bases outside the gene matches. The CDR3 extends over 15 amino acids. The CDR3 is CASSLWDRAPVEQYF. CDR3 coding DNA: TGTGCCAGCAGTTTGTGGGACAGGGCTCCCGTCGAGCAGTACTTC.

The chain joins TRBV28 to TRBJ2-7; D is unclear. CDR3 size: 14 residues. V lost 4 bases to trimming and J lost 11 bases, with 21 bases between them. Looked up from germline, CDR1 is MDHEN and CDR2 is SYDVKM. CDR3 coding DNA: TGTGCCAGCAGTTCCAACCTCCGGAGCAGTCTGGAGTACTTC. Its translation is CASSSNLRSSLEYF.

This clone was seen only once. The chain recombines TRBV28 with TRBJ1-2; TRBD1 matches 10 bases. The CDR3 spans 18 residues. Trimming removed 1 base from V and 3 bases from J; junction bases left unmatched: 11. The germline V gene encodes CDR1 MDHEN and CDR2 SYDVKM. The CDR3 nucleotides are TGTGCCAGCAGTTTATCTCCAGGGACAGGGGTCCCTTACTATGGCTACACCTTC. It is translated as CASSLSPGTGVPYYGYTF.